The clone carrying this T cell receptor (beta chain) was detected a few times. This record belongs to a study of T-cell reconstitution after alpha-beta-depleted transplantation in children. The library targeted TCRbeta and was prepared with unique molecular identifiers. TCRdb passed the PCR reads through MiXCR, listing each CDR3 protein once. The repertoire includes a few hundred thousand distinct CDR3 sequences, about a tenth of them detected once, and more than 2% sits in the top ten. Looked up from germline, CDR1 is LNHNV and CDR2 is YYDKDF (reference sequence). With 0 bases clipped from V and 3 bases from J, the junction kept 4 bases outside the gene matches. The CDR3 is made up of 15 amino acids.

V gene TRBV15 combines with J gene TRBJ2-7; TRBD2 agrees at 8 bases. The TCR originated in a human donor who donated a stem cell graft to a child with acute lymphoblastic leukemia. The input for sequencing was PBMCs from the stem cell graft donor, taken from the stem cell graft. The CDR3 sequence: CATSRETGGLYEQYF. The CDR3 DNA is TGTGCCACCAGCAGAGAAACGGGAGGGCTCTACGAGCAGTACTTC.